This entry concerns a single TCR beta chain. As yet, its antigen is unknown. This sample stems from a study of cytomegalovirus exposure and HLA in healthy donors. Findings and limits, study-wide: Owing to their indistinguishability, certain V segments, notably TRBV6-2 and TRBV6-3, were excluded.

PCR used 60 Vbeta primers and 13 Jbeta primers. Profiling relied on immunoSEQ multiplex PCR, and the TCRdb table lists in-frame clones only, not all of them. This sample yields 110,000 or so clones, of which over 65% are seen a single time; roughly 4.2% belongs to the top ten. Per germline, CDR1 MNHNS and CDR2 SASEGT. This CDR3 is built from 14 residues. This clonotype was obtained from a woman aged 35 to 49 in good health and CMV-seropositive. The chain is built from TRBV6-1 and TRBJ2-5, with D maybe TRBD2 (5 bases). The J call may be wrong; the DNA end is better matched by TRBJ2-7. Input material: PBMCs. CDR3 nucleotide sequence: TGTGCCAGCACGTGGGGTGGAGGAGATTACGAGCAGTACTTC. Translating it yields CASTWGGGDYEQYF.